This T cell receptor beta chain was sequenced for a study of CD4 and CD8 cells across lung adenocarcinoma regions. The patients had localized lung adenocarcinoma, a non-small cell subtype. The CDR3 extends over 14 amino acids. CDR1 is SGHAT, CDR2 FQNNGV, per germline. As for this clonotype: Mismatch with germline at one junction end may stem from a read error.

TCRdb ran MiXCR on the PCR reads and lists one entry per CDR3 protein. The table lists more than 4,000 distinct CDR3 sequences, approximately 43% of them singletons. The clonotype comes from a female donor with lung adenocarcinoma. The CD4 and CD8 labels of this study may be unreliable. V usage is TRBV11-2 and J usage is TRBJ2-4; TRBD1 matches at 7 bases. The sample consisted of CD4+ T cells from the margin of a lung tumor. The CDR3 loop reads CAGRGTSAKNTQYF. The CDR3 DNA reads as TGCGCCGGCAGGGGGACGAGCGCTAAAAACACGCAGTATTTC.